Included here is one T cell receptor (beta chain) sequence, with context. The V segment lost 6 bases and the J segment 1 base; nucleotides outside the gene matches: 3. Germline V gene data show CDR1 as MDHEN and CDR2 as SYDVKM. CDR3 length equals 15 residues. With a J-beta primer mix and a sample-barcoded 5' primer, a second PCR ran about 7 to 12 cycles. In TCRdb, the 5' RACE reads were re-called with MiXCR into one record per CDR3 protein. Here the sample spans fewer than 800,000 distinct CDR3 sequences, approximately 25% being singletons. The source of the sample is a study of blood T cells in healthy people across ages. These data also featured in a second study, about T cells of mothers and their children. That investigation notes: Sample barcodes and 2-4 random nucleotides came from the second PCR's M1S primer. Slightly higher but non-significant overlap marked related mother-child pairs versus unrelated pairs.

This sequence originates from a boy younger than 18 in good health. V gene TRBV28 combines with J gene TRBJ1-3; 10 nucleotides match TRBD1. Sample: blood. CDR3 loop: CASRGDRGSGNTIYF. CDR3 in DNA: TGTGCCAGCAGGGGGGACAGGGGTTCTGGAAACACCATATATTTT.